The sequence of this T cell receptor beta chain was determined in a study of shared clonotypes between healthy human individuals. Assay: immunoSEQ multiplex PCR; the TCRdb copy retains only in-frame clones and omits some. The table has 900,000 to 1,200,000 clones, about 80% seen once. This clone occurred many times. Trimming shortened V by 8 bases and J by 5 bases, and 10 bases separated the two germline ends. There are 11 residues in the CDR3. The V gene's germline CDR1 is LNHDA and CDR2 SQIVND (reference sequence). J is TRBJ2-7 and V is TRBV19; D not certain. This clonotype was sampled from a man between 18 and 35 years old in good health. Some clones in this sample may be carry-over from other donors' samples. Sample: memory CD4+ T cells from PBMCs. The subset: CD45RA-negative fraction. CDR3 loop: CASRAGHEQYF. The CDR3 nucleotides read TGTGCCAGTCGGGCAGGCCACGAGCAGTACTTC.